This TCR beta chain derives from a study of T cells in Graves' hyperthyroidism and ophthalmopathy. Researchers took RNA transcripts and amplified the TCR beta CDR3 regions from them. The TCR CDR3 first-round RT-PCR relied on the HTBI primer set. TCRdb reprocessed the multiplex PCR reads via MiXCR and lists one record per CDR3 protein. There are roughly 580,000 distinct CDR3 sequences in the sample; 46% occur only once, and 8% to 8.5% lies in the top ten. The germline CDR1 and CDR2 sequences are SNHLY and FYNNEI. Trimming took 5 bases from V and 8 from J, leaving 12 bases between them. The CDR3 consists of 12 residues.

What was sequenced was peripheral blood or thyroid tissue (not recorded which). V and J are TRBV2 and TRBJ1-2; D may be TRBD1 (6 bases). The source of this sequence is a woman aged 18-29 years with Graves' hyperthyroidism. CDR3 nucleotide sequence: TGTGCCAGCAGTCGTTTACAGGGAGGCTACACCTTC. It is translated as CASSRLQGGYTF.